Listed here are 3 T cell receptor beta chains from one sample, sequenced in a study of blood T cells in healthy people across ages. Through a sample-barcoded 5' primer and a J-beta primer mix, a second PCR was run for 7 to 11 cycles. Each CDR3 protein gets one entry after TCRdb re-called the 5' RACE reads with MiXCR. The sample lists approximately 800,000 distinct CDR3 sequences; about 36% were seen once. The specimen was blood. These receptors were collected from a man between 18 and 29 years old in good health.

This clonotype was seen only a few times. The rearrangement uses TRBV2 and TRBJ1-2; maybe TRBD1 (5 bases). CDR3 length equals 13 residues. The V gene's germline CDR1 is SNHLY and CDR2 FYNNEI. V lost 7 bases and J 3 bases, leaving 12 bases between the germline ends. The CDR3 DNA sequence: TGTGCCAGCACGGGGGACGGGGACTATGGCTACACCTTC. It encodes CASTGDGDYGYTF.

A few counts support this clonotype. The chain has TRBV5-1 and TRBJ1-2; D uncertain. This CDR3 spans 15 amino acids. V dropped 0 bases and J dropped 3 bases, with 12 bases sitting between them. Per germline, CDR1 SGHRS and CDR2 YFSETQ. The CDR3 nucleotides read TGCGCCAGCAGCTTGGACAGTATTGGGGACTATGGCTACACCTTC. Its translation: CASSLDSIGDYGYTF.

The chain has TRBV12-3 or TRBV12-4 and TRBJ1-5, with D possibly being TRBD1 (5 bases). The CDR3 totals 14 residues. The germline V and J ends were trimmed by 10 bases and 2 bases, with 15 bases remaining between them. The CDR3 loop is CATTAGHGNQPQHF. CDR3 in DNA: TGTGCCACCACTGCGGGGCATGGCAATCAGCCCCAGCATTTT.